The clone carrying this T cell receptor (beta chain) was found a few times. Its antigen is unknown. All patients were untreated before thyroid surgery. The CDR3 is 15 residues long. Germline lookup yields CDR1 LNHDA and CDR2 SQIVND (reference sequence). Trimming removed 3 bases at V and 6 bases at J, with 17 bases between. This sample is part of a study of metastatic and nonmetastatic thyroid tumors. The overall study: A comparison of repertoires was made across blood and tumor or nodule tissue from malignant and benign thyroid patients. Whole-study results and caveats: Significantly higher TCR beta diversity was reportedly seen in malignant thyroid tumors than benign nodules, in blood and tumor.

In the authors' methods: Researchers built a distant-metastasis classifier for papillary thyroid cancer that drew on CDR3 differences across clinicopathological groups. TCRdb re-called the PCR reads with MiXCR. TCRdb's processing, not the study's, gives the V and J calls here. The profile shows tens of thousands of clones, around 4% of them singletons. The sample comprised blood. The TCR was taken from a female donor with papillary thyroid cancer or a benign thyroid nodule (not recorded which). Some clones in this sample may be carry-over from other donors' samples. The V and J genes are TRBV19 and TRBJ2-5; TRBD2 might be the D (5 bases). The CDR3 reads CASSMSGLVVQTQYF. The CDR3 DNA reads TGTGCCAGTAGTATGAGTGGACTGGTTGTACAGACCCAGTACTTC.